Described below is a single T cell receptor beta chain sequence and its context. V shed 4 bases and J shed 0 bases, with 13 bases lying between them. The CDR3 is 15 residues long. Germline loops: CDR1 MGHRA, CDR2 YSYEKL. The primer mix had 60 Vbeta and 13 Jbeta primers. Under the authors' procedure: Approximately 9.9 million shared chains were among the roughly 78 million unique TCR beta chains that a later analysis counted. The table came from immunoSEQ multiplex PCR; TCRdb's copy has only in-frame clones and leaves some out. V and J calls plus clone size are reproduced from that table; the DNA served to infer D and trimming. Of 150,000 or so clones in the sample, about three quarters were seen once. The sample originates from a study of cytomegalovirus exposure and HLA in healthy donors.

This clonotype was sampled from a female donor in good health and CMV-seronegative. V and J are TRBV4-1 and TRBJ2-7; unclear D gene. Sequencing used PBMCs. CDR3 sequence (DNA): TGCGCCAGCAGCCTCATGACACAAAGCTCCTACGAGCAGTACTTC. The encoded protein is CASSLMTQSSYEQYF.